A single sample gave rise to the 30 T cell receptor beta chains below, sequenced in a study of radiotherapy plus CTLA-4 blockade in lung cancer. Libraries were prepared by immunoSEQ multiplex PCR; TCRdb keeps only in-frame clonotypes and omits some of them. Here the sample spans some 110,000 clones, 81% being singletons. This sample comprised peripheral blood, obtained from a patient treated with radiotherapy plus ipilimumab. All receptors derive from a human donor with non-small cell lung cancer that progressed on radiotherapy plus ipilimumab. Some clones in this sample may be carry-over from other donors' samples.

The V gene is TRBV7-2, the J gene TRBJ1-5; D not certain. Trimming removed 5 bases at V and 0 bases at J, with 11 bases between. This CDR3 is 15 amino acids long. The germline V gene encodes CDR1 SGHTA and CDR2 FQGNSA. CDR3 in DNA: TGTGCCAGCAGCCTTCATTGGCATAGCAATCAGCCCCAGCATTTT. Residues: CASSLHWHSNQPQHF. Filled out from reference TRBV7-2 and TRBJ1-5, the complete variable domain reads GAGVSQSPSNKVTEKGKDVELRCDPISGHTALYWYRQSLGQGLEFLIYFQGNSAPDKSGLPSDRFSAERTGGSVSTLTIQRTQQEDSAVYLCASSLHWHSNQPQHFGDGTRLSIL.

As for this clone: The conserved final phenylalanine or tryptophan is absent from the CDR3, which likely points to a read error. CDR3 coding DNA: TGTGCCAGCACAGCAGGACGTGGGGAATCCTATAATTCACCCCTCCACCTT. Protein: CASTAGRGESYNSPLHL. V gene TRBV7-2 combines with J gene TRBJ1-6, with D unclear. Per the germline V gene, CDR1 is SGHTA and CDR2 is FQGNSA. V lost 7 bases, J lost 1 base, and 17 bases lay in between. The CDR3 totals 17 residues.

This clone was seen more than once but under ten times. J is TRBJ2-2 and V is TRBV11-2, with D perhaps TRBD2 (5 bases). The germline gives CDR1 SGHAT, CDR2 FQNNGV. The CDR3 length is 17 residues. Deletions cut 5 bases from V and 3 bases from J, with 19 bases between. CDR3 DNA sequence: TGTGCCAGCAGCGAACAACAAGCGGAGACTGACACCGGGGAGCTGTTTTTT. Residues: CASSEQQAETDTGELFF.

The rearrangement joins TRBV5-1 to TRBJ2-2; 9 bases fit TRBD2. Per germline, CDR1 SGHRS and CDR2 YFSETQ. V was clipped by 5 bases and J by 5 bases; unmatched bases: 10. The CDR3 spans 16 residues. CDR3 residues: CASSQSGGRSTGELFF. Here the CDR3 DNA reads TGCGCCAGCAGTCAAAGCGGGGGGAGATCAACCGGGGAGCTGTTTTTT.

This clone has only one observation. V usage is TRBV6-5 and J usage is TRBJ1-2, with 7 bases aligning to TRBD1. Losses at the gene ends were 3 bases for V and 6 bases for J; bases not matched to a gene: 7. The germline gives CDR1 MNHEY, CDR2 SVGAGI. This CDR3 comprises 14 residues. The CDR3: CASSYARGFNGYTF. CDR3 DNA sequence: TGTGCCAGCAGTTATGCCAGGGGGTTCAATGGCTACACCTTC.

V gene TRBV7-9 combines with J gene TRBJ2-7; possibly TRBD2 for D (6 bases). The CDR3 runs 14 residues. Germline V gene lookup returns CDR1 SEHNR and CDR2 FQNEAQ (reference sequence). Trimming removed 0 bases from V and 3 bases from J, with 9 bases in between. CDR3 in DNA: TGTGCCAGCAGCTTAGCAGGGACTGACTACGAGCAGTACTTC. Its translation is CASSLAGTDYEQYF.

This chain links TRBV7-2 with TRBJ2-3; D remains ambiguous. The CDR3 sequence is 16 residues long. Germline V CDR1 and CDR2: SGHTA, FQGNSA. V was pared by 1 base and J by 4 bases, with 15 bases between. DNA of the CDR3: TGTGCCAGCAGCTTAGGATGGCTAGGTCAGGCAGATACGCAGTATTTT. Amino acid sequence: CASSLGWLGQADTQYF.

This chain connects TRBV25-1 to TRBJ2-5, with 7 bases that match TRBD2. The junction had 5 bases not matched to a gene; V was cut back by 6 bases and J by 10 bases. CDR1 is MGHDK and CDR2 is SYGVNS in the germline V gene. The CDR3 length is 11 residues. DNA for the CDR3: TGTGCCAGCAGCGGGGGGTTGAGCCAGTACTTC. This codes for CASSGGLSQYF. Together with reference TRBV25-1 and TRBJ2-5, the CDR3 gives the full variable domain: EADIYQTPRYLVIGTGKKITLECSQTMGHDKMYWYQQDPGMELHLIHYSYGVNSTEKGDLSSESTVSRIRTEHFPLTLESARPSHTSQYLCASSGGLSQYFGPGTRLLVL.

The rearrangement uses TRBV9 and TRBJ2-7; a possible D gene is TRBD1 (6 bases). V was clipped by 0 bases and J by 2 bases, with 9 bases between them. From germline, CDR1 is SGDLS and CDR2 YYNGEE. This CDR3 has 14 residues. The CDR3 sequence: CASSVEGETYEQYF. The CDR3 DNA reads as TGTGCCAGCAGCGTAGAGGGGGAAACCTACGAGCAGTACTTC.

On this clone: The same CDR3 can be traced to other DNA sequences in this sample. The chain is built from TRBV5-1 and TRBJ2-5; 12 bases are shared with TRBD2. The CDR3 is 16 residues long. V shed 4 bases and J 5 bases; nucleotides not matched to a gene: 9. CDR1 and CDR2 from the germline V gene are SGHRS and YFSETQ. CDR3 in DNA: TGCGCCAGCAGCCCCGGAGGGCTAGCGGGGGGGGAGACCCAGTACTTC. Protein: CASSPGGLAGGETQYF.

The chain joins TRBV7-2 to TRBJ2-7; D is perhaps TRBD1 (6 bases). Trimming removed 2 bases at V and 7 bases at J, with 15 bases between. Germline loops: CDR1 SGHTA, CDR2 FQGNSA. The CDR3 is 14 amino acids. DNA of the CDR3: TGTGCCAGCAGCTTACAGTACAGGGACCGGGAGCAGTACTTC. Translated: CASSLQYRDREQYF.

V is TRBV5-1 and J is TRBJ2-1; D ambiguous. The V end was cut by 1 base, the J end by 4 bases, with 6 bases between. This CDR3 is built from 13 residues. Germline V gene data show CDR1 as SGHRS and CDR2 as YFSETQ. The DNA for the CDR3 is TGCGCCAGCAGCTTGCCGCCATACAATGAGCAGTTCTTC. Encoded protein: CASSLPPYNEQFF.

This clone is a singleton in its sample. The chain uses TRBV5-1 and TRBJ2-3; no reliable D call. Germline CDR1 SGHRS, CDR2 YFSETQ. V was clipped by 0 bases and J by 6 bases, with 11 bases between them. The CDR3 is made up of 14 amino acids. CDR3 DNA sequence: TGCGCCAGCAGCTTGGGCAGAAGTTCTGATACGCAGTATTTT. Translating it yields CASSLGRSSDTQYF.

The rearrangement uses TRBV7-2 and TRBJ1-4; 8 bases line up with TRBD1. CDR1 and CDR2 from the germline V gene are SGHTA and FQGNSA. Trimming at V came to 6 bases and at J to 2 bases, leaving 5 bases not matched to a gene. The CDR3 contains 15 residues. For the CDR3, the DNA is TGTGCCAGCAGTTCGACAGGGGTCACTAATGAAAAACTGTTTTTT. It yields the protein CASSSTGVTNEKLFF.

The V call is TRBV7-3, the J call TRBJ2-5; D call uncertain. V was trimmed by 1 base and J by 5 bases, leaving 8 bases between them. This CDR3 comprises 13 residues. Germline V lookup: CDR1 SGHTA, CDR2 FQGTGA. DNA of the CDR3: TGTGCCAGCAGCTTAATACCACCGGAGACCCAGTACTTC. Translation gives CASSLIPPETQYF.

This chain joins TRBV28 and TRBJ1-5; D uncertain. Germline V gene data show CDR1 as MDHEN and CDR2 as SYDVKM. This CDR3 is 15 amino acids long. The V and J ends lost 1 base and 0 bases respectively, with 7 bases between them. Here the CDR3 reads CASSLLRYSNQPQHF. The DNA of the CDR3 is TGTGCCAGCAGTTTATTACGCTATAGCAATCAGCCCCAGCATTTT. The entire variable domain, with the rest obtained from reference TRBV28 and TRBJ1-5, is as follows: DVKVTQSSRYLVKRTGEKVFLECVQDMDHENMFWYRQDPGLGLRLIYFSYDVKMKEKGDIPEGYSVSREKKERFSLILESASTNQTSMYLCASSLLRYSNQPQHFGDGTRLSIL.

This clone was seen a few times. The V and J genes are TRBV11-1 and TRBJ1-1; D gene ambiguous. The V end lost 3 bases, the J end lost 0 bases, and 5 bases lay between the germline ends. The CDR3 contains 13 residues. Germline V CDR1 and CDR2: SGHAT, FQDESV (reference sequence). Written as DNA, the CDR3 is TGTGCCAGCAGCTTGGAGGTGAACACTGAAGCTTTCTTT. Translated, it gives CASSLEVNTEAFF.

The V call is TRBV5-1, the J call TRBJ1-6; weak D call: TRBD1 (6 bases). This CDR3 comprises 16 residues. V lost 4 bases and J 0 bases, leaving 11 bases between the germline ends. Germline-derived CDR1 and CDR2 are SGHRS and YFSETQ. The CDR3 is CASSITGTSYNSPLHF. DNA for the CDR3: TGCGCCAGCAGCATAACAGGGACCTCCTATAATTCACCCCTCCACTTT. Combining the CDR3 with reference TRBV5-1 and TRBJ1-6 gives the whole variable domain KAGVTQTPRYLIKTRGQQVTLSCSPISGHRSVSWYQQTPGQGLQFLFEYFSETQRNKGNFPGRFSGRQFSNSRSEMNVSTLELGDSALYLCASSITGTSYNSPLHFGNGTRLTVT.

The CDR3, as DNA: TGTGCCAGCAGCCGGGACGGGACCTACGAGCAGTACTTC. Protein sequence: CASSRDGTYEQYF. V gene TRBV5-6 combines with J gene TRBJ2-7; TRBD1 or TRBD2 may be the D gene (5 bases each). The V end lost 4 bases, the J end lost 2 bases, and 10 bases lay between the germline ends. The CDR3 spans 13 residues. Germline V gene data show CDR1 as SGHDT and CDR2 as YYEEEE.

This clone was counted only a few times. V is TRBV5-6 and J is TRBJ1-6; D might be TRBD1 (6 bases). Germline-derived CDR1 and CDR2 are SGHDT and YYEEEE. This CDR3 comprises 15 residues. V lost 1 base and J lost 10, with 15 bases in between. The DNA of the CDR3 is TGTGCCAGCAGCTTGCTAGGACAGTCAGGCTCACCCCTCCACTTT. It translates to CASSLLGQSGSPLHF.

The rearrangement links TRBV10-3 to TRBJ2-1, with TRBD1 as a possible D gene (6 bases). CDR1 and CDR2 from the germline V gene are ENHRY and SYGVKD. Deletions cut 0 bases from V and 0 bases from J, with 15 bases between. The CDR3 is 18 amino acids. The CDR3 DNA sequence: TGTGCCATCAGTGAGTCTGGGGGCCTCTACAGCTCCTACAATGAGCAGTTCTTC. Translated: CAISESGGLYSSYNEQFF.

The chain joins TRBV5-4 to TRBJ2-3; TRBD2 agrees at 7 bases. After removal of 4 bases from V and 5 bases from J, the junction contained 13 bases not matched to a gene. This CDR3 is 16 amino acids long. Germline V gives CDR1 SGHNT, CDR2 YYREEE (reference sequence). The CDR3 DNA is TGTGCCAGCAGCGTGTTCCCCGTGGGGGGGGTAGATACGCAGTATTTT. This gives the protein CASSVFPVGGVDTQYF.

The chain uses TRBV5-1 and TRBJ2-1, with TRBD2 matching over 12 bases. In germline, CDR1 is SGHRS, CDR2 YFSETQ. Unmatched junction bases numbered 10, after V lost 7 bases and J lost 8 bases. CDR3 length equals 15 residues. The CDR3 here is CASVITSGGPYEQFF. Written as DNA, the CDR3 is TGCGCCAGCGTAATTACTAGCGGGGGGCCCTATGAGCAGTTCTTC.

This clone showed up just a few times. V is TRBV5-3 and J is TRBJ2-1; D remains unclear. TRBV5-3 is an ORF; its function is uncertain. The length of the CDR3 is 14 residues. Trimming stripped 4 bases from V and 3 bases from J, with 11 bases between. The CDR3 spells CARSLAQNYNEQFF. CDR3 coding DNA: TGTGCCAGAAGCCTCGCGCAAAACTACAATGAGCAGTTCTTC.

On this clone itself: One junction end disagrees with the germline gene, perhaps due to a read error. The genes are TRBV11-3 and TRBJ2-5; TRBD1 or TRBD2 may be the D gene (5 bases each). The germline V gene has CDR1 SGHNT and CDR2 YENEEA. The CDR3 spans 13 residues. CDR3 in amino acids: CASSRGPQGTQYF. The CDR3 bases are TGTGCCAGCAGCCGGGGACCACAAGGGACCCAGTACTTC. Drawing the rest from reference TRBV11-3 and TRBJ2-5, the complete variable domain is EAGVVQSPRYKIIEKKQPVAFWCNPISGHNTLYWYLQNLGQGPELLIRYENEEAVDDSQLPKDRFSAERLKGVDSTLKIQPAELGDSAVYLCASSRGPQGTQYFGPGTRLLVL.

The chain employs TRBV5-1 and TRBJ1-1, with 9 bases that match TRBD1. Germline V CDR1 and CDR2: SGHRS, YFSETQ. The CDR3 runs 15 residues. Trimming removed 4 bases from V and 1 base from J; junction bases left unmatched: 5. Here the CDR3 DNA reads TGCGCCAGCAGCGTAACAGGGGGCGAGAACACTGAAGCTTTCTTT. Its translation: CASSVTGGENTEAFF.

This chain connects TRBV29-1 to TRBJ2-6, with no clear D. The V and J ends lost 3 bases and 0 bases respectively, with 6 bases between them. The V gene's germline CDR1 is SQVTM and CDR2 ANQGSEA. The CDR3 spans 14 residues. The CDR3 sequence is CSVDQSSGANVLTF. The CDR3 bases are TGCAGCGTTGACCAGAGCTCTGGGGCCAACGTCCTGACTTTC.

The rearrangement uses TRBV4-3 and TRBJ1-2; 9 bases are a match to TRBD1. Looked up from germline, CDR1 is LGHNA and CDR2 is YSLEER. The junction had 4 bases not matched to a gene; V was cut back by 1 base and J by 4 bases. The CDR3 sequence is 15 residues long. CDR3 protein: CASSQGTGVAYGYTF. In DNA, the CDR3 is TGCGCCAGCAGCCAAGGGACAGGGGTTGCCTATGGCTACACCTTC.

This sequence joins TRBV11-3 and TRBJ2-3; unclear D gene. Germline V lookup: CDR1 SGHNT, CDR2 YENEEA. The CDR3 is 12 amino acids. Trimming removed 5 bases at V and 2 bases at J, with 5 bases between. CDR3 sequence (DNA): TGTGCCAGCAGCCCCAACACAGATACGCAGTATTTT. Translating gives CASSPNTDTQYF.

V and J are TRBV2 and TRBJ1-5, with D possibly matching TRBD1 (5 bases). This CDR3 has 17 amino acids. Trimming shortened V by 4 bases and J by 1 base, and 17 bases separated the two germline ends. CDR1 and CDR2 from the germline V gene are SNHLY and FYNNEI. CDR3 DNA: TGTGCCAGCAGTGCCGGAGCAGGGATTCCCAGCAATCAGCCCCAGCATTTT. Translating it yields CASSAGAGIPSNQPQHF.